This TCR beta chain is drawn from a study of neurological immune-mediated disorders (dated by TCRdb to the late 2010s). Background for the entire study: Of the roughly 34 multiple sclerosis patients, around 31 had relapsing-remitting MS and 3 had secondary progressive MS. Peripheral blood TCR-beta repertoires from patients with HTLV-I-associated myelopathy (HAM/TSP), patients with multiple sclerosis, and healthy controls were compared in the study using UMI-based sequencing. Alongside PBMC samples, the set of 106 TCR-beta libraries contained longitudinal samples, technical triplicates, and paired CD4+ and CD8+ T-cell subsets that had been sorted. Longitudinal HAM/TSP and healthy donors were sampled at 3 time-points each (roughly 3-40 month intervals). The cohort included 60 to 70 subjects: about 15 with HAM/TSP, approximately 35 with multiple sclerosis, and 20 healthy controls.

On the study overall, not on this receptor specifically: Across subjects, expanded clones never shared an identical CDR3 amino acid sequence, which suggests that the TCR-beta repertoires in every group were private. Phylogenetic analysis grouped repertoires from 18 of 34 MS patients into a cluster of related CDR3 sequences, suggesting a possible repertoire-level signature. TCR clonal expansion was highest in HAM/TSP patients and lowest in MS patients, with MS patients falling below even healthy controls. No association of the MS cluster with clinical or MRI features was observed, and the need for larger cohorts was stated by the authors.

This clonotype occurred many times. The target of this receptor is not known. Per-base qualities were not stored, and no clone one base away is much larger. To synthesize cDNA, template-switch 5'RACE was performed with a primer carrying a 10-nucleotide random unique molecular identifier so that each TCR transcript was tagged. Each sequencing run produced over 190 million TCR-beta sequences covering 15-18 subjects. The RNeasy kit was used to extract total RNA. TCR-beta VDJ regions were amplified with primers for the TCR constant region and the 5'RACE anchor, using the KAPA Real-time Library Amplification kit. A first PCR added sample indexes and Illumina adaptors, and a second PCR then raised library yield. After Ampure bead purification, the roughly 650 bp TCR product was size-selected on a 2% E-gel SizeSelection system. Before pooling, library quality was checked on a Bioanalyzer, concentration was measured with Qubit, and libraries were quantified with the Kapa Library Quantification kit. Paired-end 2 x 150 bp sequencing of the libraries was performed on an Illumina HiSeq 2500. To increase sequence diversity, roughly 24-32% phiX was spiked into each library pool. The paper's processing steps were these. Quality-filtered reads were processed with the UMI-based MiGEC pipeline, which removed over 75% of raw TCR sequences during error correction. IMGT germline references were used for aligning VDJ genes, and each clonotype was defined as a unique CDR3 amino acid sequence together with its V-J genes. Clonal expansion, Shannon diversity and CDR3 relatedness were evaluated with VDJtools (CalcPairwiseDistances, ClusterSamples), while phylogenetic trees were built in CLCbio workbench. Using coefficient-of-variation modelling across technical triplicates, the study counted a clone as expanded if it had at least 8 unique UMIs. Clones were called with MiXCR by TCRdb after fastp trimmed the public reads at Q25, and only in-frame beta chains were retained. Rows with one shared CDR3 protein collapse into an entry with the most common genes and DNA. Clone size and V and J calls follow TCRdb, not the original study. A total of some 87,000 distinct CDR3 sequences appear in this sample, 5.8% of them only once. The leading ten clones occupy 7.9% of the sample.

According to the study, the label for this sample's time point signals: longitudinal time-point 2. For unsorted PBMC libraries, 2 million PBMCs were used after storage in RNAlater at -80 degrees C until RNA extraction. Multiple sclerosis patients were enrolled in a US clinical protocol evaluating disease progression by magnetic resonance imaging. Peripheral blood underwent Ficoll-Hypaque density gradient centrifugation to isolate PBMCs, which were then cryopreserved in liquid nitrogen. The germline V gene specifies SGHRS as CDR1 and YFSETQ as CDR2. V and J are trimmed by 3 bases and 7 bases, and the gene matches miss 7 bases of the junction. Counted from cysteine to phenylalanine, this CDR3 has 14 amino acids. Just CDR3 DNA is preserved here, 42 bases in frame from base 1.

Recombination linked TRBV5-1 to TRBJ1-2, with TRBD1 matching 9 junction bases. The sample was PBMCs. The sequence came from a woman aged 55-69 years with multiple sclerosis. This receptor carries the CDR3 CASSWGQGSGGYTF. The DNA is TGCGCCAGCAGCTGGGGACAGGGTTCCGGTGGCTACACCTTC.